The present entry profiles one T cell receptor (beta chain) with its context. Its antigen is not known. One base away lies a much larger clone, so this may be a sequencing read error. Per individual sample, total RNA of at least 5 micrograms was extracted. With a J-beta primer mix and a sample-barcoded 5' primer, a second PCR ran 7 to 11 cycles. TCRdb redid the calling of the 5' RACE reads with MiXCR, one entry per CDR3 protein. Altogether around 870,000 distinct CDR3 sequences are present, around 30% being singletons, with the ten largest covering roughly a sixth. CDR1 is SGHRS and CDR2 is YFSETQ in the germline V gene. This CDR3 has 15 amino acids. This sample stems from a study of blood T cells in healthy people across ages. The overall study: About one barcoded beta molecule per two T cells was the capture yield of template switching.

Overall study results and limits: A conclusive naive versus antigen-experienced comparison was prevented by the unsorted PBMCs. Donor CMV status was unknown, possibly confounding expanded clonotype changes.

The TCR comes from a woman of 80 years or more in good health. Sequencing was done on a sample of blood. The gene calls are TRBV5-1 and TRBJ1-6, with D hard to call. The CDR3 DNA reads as TGCGCCAGCAGGGCAAGTAGCTCCTATAATTCACCCCCCCACTTT. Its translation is CASRASSSYNSPPHF.